This record concerns one TCR beta chain sequence. The sample originates from a study of regulatory T cells in long-lasting Graves disease. The time point here: persistent/refractory GD, antithyroid drugs over 5 years with positive TRAb. From RNA extracted from PBMCs, the TCR library was made. Recruitment took place at an endocrinology department in Xi'an, China. A blood draw put around 9.3 milliliters of peripheral blood into EDTA tubes. Building of the TCR beta libraries involved iRepertoire HTBI primers and Arm-PCR of CDR3 regions. TCRdb called the multiplex PCR reads again in MiXCR, with one record for every CDR3 protein. This sample has 450,000 or so distinct CDR3 sequences, with around a fifth found just once. This CDR3 contains 13 residues. V was clipped by 5 bases and J by 3 bases, with 8 bases between them. Germline CDR1 and CDR2: MNHEY and SMNVEV (reference sequence).

The sample in question was peripheral blood mononuclear cells (PBMCs), obtained when the disease was refractory, from a patient treated with antithyroid drugs. This sequence originates from a female donor with Graves disease. The rearrangement links TRBV27 to TRBJ1-5, with no clear D. The CDR3 nucleotides read TGTGCCAGCAGTGGCAGCCTCAATCAGCCCCAGCATTTT. It is translated as CASSGSLNQPQHF.